A single sample gave rise to the 9 T cell receptor beta chains below, sequenced in a study of PD-1 blockade in classical Hodgkin lymphoma. Noted time point: cycle 4 day 1 (C4D1), after about 6 weeks of nivolumab. Every one of the patients relapsed after autologous stem cell transplantation (brentuximab vedotin exposure was variable). Using immunoSEQ multiplex PCR, the repertoire was profiled, and TCRdb retains in-frame clones only, with some absent. The sample contains about 90,000 clones, 75% to 85% of which appear only once. The sequencing used peripheral blood mononuclear cells (PBMCs), collected before the fourth cycle of nivolumab. These receptors originate from a human donor with classical Hodgkin lymphoma.

The genes are TRBV18 and TRBJ1-2, with TRBD1 as a possible D gene (6 bases). The germline CDR1 and CDR2 sequences are KGHSH and LQKENI. Trimming stripped 3 bases from V and 8 bases from J, with 16 bases between. The CDR3 extends over 14 amino acids. The CDR3 DNA sequence: TGTGCCAGCTCACCTTCCGGGGGGCGAGGCGGCTACACCTTC. It is translated as CASSPSGGRGGYTF.

Only a few counts were recorded for this clone. Written as DNA, the CDR3 is TGTGCCAGCAGTTTAGATATAGGCCGGGCCAGCACAGATACGCAGTATTTT. Protein product: CASSLDIGRASTDTQYF. This chain joins TRBV27 and TRBJ2-3; D gene ambiguous. This CDR3 region has 17 residues. The germline gives CDR1 MNHEY, CDR2 SMNVEV (reference sequence). The ends were cut back, 2 bases at V and 0 bases at J, with 15 bases in the middle.

This CDR3 is CASSFTSGIWTYNEQFF. The CDR3 region has the DNA TGTGCCAGCAGTTTCACTAGCGGGATCTGGACCTACAATGAGCAGTTCTTC. The chain is built from TRBV28 and TRBJ2-1; 10 bases align to TRBD2. This CDR3 comprises 17 residues. Germline V gene data show CDR1 as MDHEN and CDR2 as SYDVKM. V lost 3 bases to trimming and J lost 2 bases; unmatched junction nucleotides: 7.

The table lists this clone with a few counts. The chain carries TRBV2 and TRBJ2-2; perhaps TRBD2 as D (6 bases). V lost 3 bases to trimming and J lost 0 bases, with 14 bases between them. Germline loops: CDR1 SNHLY, CDR2 FYNNEI. The length of the CDR3 is 17 residues. CDR3 sequence reads: CASSERGRGANTGELFF. CDR3 bases: TGTGCCAGCAGTGAGCGGGGTCGCGGAGCGAACACCGGGGAGCTGTTTTTT.

The chain uses TRBV5-4 and TRBJ2-7; TRBD2 matches at 9 bases. The CDR3 sequence is 16 residues long. Germline CDR1 is SGHNT and CDR2 is YYREEE (reference sequence). The ends lost 4 bases at V and 5 bases at J; junction bases unmatched: 13. The CDR3 nucleotides read TGTGCCAGCAGCAGGTATACCAGCGGGAGGTCCCACGAGCAGTACTTC. It yields the protein CASSRYTSGRSHEQYF.

The chain uses TRBV7-9 and TRBJ1-6; D is unclear. The CDR3 is 14 amino acids. V shed 0 bases and J shed 8 bases, with 8 bases lying between them. Per the germline V gene, CDR1 is SEHNR and CDR2 is FQNEAQ (reference sequence). CDR3 sequence: CASSLASLDSPLHF. The DNA for the CDR3 is TGTGCCAGCAGCTTAGCGAGTCTTGATTCACCCCTCCACTTT.

The chain combines TRBV23-1 with TRBJ1-1; a weak D match, TRBD1 (6 bases). TRBV23-1 qualifies as an ORF whose function is uncertain. CDR3 length equals 14 residues. Trimming stripped 9 bases from V and 0 bases from J, with 14 bases between. The CDR3 region is CASLGGRLNTEAFF. CDR3 coding DNA: TGCGCCAGTCTCGGGGGGCGCTTGAACACTGAAGCTTTCTTT.

V and J are TRBV7-9 and TRBJ1-1, with D possibly TRBD1 on 5 matching bases. The CDR3 is made up of 14 amino acids. V shed 3 bases and J shed 1 base, with 9 bases lying between them. CDR1 and CDR2 from the germline V gene are SEHNR and FQNEAQ (reference sequence). The CDR3 bases are TGTGCCAGCAGCTTGGGCGGGGGGAACACTGAAGCTTTCTTT. This codes for CASSLGGGNTEAFF.

The chain links TRBV7-2 to TRBJ2-7; TRBD2 matches 8 bases. V lost 1 base and J lost 2; bases outside the gene matches: 4. There are 15 residues in the CDR3. CDR1 and CDR2 (germline): SGHTA, FQGNSA. CDR3 DNA sequence: TGTGCCAGCAGCTTAGAGTGGCGGGGGGCCTACGAGCAGTACTTC. This translates into CASSLEWRGAYEQYF.